The 11 T cell receptor beta chains reported below all come from one sample, sequenced in a study of blood T cell repertoires in COVID-19. Sequencing used immunoSEQ multiplex PCR; TCRdb keeps in-frame clones, though not all of them. The sample yields under 150,000 clones, over 85% seen once. Sequencing was performed on peripheral blood. These receptors all stem from a man between 45 and 60 years old with active COVID-19.

The chain links TRBV4-2 to TRBJ1-5; the D is unclear. Germline V lookup: CDR1 LGHNA, CDR2 YNFKEQ. V was clipped by 0 bases and J by 6 bases, with 15 bases between them. This CDR3 contains 16 residues. CDR3 sequence (DNA): TGTGCCAGCAGCCAAGAACTTGGGCACCCATCTCAGCCCCAGCATTTT. Translation: CASSQELGHPSQPQHF.

CDR3 amino acids: CASSEYPPEETQYF. CDR3 bases: TGTGCCAGCAGTGAATATCCCCCGGAAGAGACCCAGTACTTC. The chain couples TRBV25-1 to TRBJ2-5; the D is unclear. Trimming pared 0 bases from V and 3 bases from J, leaving 8 bases between. The CDR3 covers 14 residues. Germline CDR1 MGHDK, CDR2 SYGVNS.

This chain joins TRBV6-4 and TRBJ2-1, with D perhaps TRBD2 (6 bases). This CDR3 comprises 16 residues. Trimming took 0 bases from V and 2 from J, leaving 11 bases between them. Germline V gene data show CDR1 as MRHNA and CDR2 as SNTAGT. The CDR3 is CASSDSASDPYNEQFF. The CDR3 DNA follows: TGTGCCAGCAGTGACTCGGCTAGCGACCCCTACAATGAGCAGTTCTTC.

The chain carries TRBV7-8 and TRBJ2-5, with 8 bases lining up with TRBD1. Germline V lookup: CDR1 SGHVS, CDR2 FQNEAQ. CDR3 length equals 16 residues. Germline trimming cut 5 bases from V and 2 bases from J; bases unmatched to any gene: 10. The DNA for the CDR3 is TGTGCCAGCAGCCTCCGGGACAGGTATGGACAAGAGACCCAGTACTTC. Its protein product is CASSLRDRYGQETQYF.

The rearrangement links TRBV4-1 to TRBJ2-3; weak D call: TRBD2 (6 bases). Trimming left V 0 bases short and J 2 bases short, with 12 bases between. CDR3 length: 16 amino acids. Germline loops: CDR1 MGHRA, CDR2 YSYEKL. The CDR3 coding sequence is TGCGCCAGCAGCCAAGAGGGGCGGGGCTACACAGATACGCAGTATTTT. Translated, it gives CASSQEGRGYTDTQYF.

The J gene is TRBJ1-4, the V gene TRBV9; 7 nucleotides agree with TRBD1. The CDR3 sequence is 15 residues long. The germline CDR1 and CDR2 sequences are SGDLS and YYNGEE. J lost 4 bases, V lost 4 bases, and 7 bases had no gene match. The CDR3: CASSLQGEFNEKLFF. In DNA form, the CDR3 reads TGTGCCAGCAGCTTGCAGGGGGAGTTTAATGAAAAACTGTTTTTT.

The chain couples TRBV12-3 or TRBV12-4 to TRBJ1-2; no firm D call. The CDR3 contains 11 residues. Trimming took off 4 bases at V and 7 bases at J, with 7 bases between the two ends. The CDR3, as DNA: TGTGCCAGCAGTTCCTACTTTGGCTACACCTTC. Its translation: CASSSYFGYTF.

The chain recombines TRBV7-9 with TRBJ1-2; possible D gene TRBD1, 5 bases. The CDR3 sequence is 15 residues long. Trimming removed 5 bases at V and 4 bases at J, with 17 bases between. Germline V lookup: CDR1 SEHNR, CDR2 FQNEAQ (reference sequence). The CDR3 bases are TGTGCCAGCAGCGGTCAGGGAATGTTGGGCTATGGCTACACCTTC. Amino acid sequence: CASSGQGMLGYGYTF.

The rearrangement joins TRBV30 to TRBJ1-4, with D tentatively TRBD1 (6 bases). Looked up from germline, CDR1 is GTSNPN and CDR2 is SVGIG (reference sequence). The CDR3 totals 14 residues. V dropped 5 bases and J dropped 3 bases, with 13 bases sitting between them. CDR3 in DNA: TGTGCCTGGGGAGGGGGGGGCTCTAATGAAAAACTGTTTTTT. Amino acid sequence: CAWGGGGSNEKLFF.

The chain uses TRBV5-4 and TRBJ1-1; a possible D gene is TRBD1 (6 bases). This CDR3 is 14 amino acids long. In germline, CDR1 is SGHNT, CDR2 YYREEE (reference sequence). V was cut by 7 bases and J by 3 bases, with 16 bases left in between. This CDR3 reads CASGGGGRYTEAFF. The CDR3 DNA is TGTGCCAGCGGGGGCGGGGGTCGGTACACTGAAGCTTTCTTT.

V and J are TRBV2 and TRBJ2-5; 7 nucleotides line up with TRBD1. The CDR3 sequence is 13 residues long. V trimming: 6 bases; J trimming: 2 bases; junction bases outside the gene matches: 3. Germline lookup yields CDR1 SNHLY and CDR2 FYNNEI. The CDR3: CASRGTAQETQYF. The CDR3 region has the DNA TGTGCCAGCAGGGGGACAGCTCAAGAGACCCAGTACTTC.